This TCR beta chain stems from a study of blood T cell repertoires in COVID-19. Study at large: The samples span acute and convalescent COVID-19 from the United States, Italy and Spain. The cDNA or gDNA used as material had been derived from T cells, B-cell-depleted T cells, or PBMCs.

J lost 0 bases, V lost 5 bases, and 7 bases had no gene match. The germline gives CDR1 SGHTA, CDR2 FQGTGA. The CDR3 extends over 16 amino acids. As handled by the study authors: Scientists estimated how many nucleated cells there were by amplifying reference gene primers. Repertoires were generated with immunoSEQ multiplex PCR, while TCRdb's copy carries only in-frame clones and drops some. The V and J calls and the clone size are those of that table, but D and trimming were determined from the DNA. Of 250,000 or so clones in the sample, approximately 85% were seen once. The rearrangement joins TRBV7-3 to TRBJ2-1; the match to TRBD2 covers 7 bases. The TCR comes from a woman aged 45-65 years who had been exposed to COVID-19. The sample was PBMCs or T cells enriched from blood (not recorded which). CDR3 DNA sequence: TGTGCCAGCAGCCAAAGCGGGGCGAGCTCCTACAATGAGCAGTTCTTC. Amino acid sequence: CASSQSGASSYNEQFF. Variable domain in full (rest from reference TRBV7-3 and TRBJ2-1): GAGVSQTPSNKVTEKGKYVELRCDPISGHTALYWYRQSLGQGPEFLIYFQGTGAADDSGLPNDRFFAVRPEGSVSTLKIQRTERGDSAVYLCASSQSGASSYNEQFFGPGTRLTVL.